This TCR beta chain was obtained from a study of T cell changes during pregnancy in multiple sclerosis. Profiled with immunoSEQ multiplex PCR; TCRdb holds only in-frame clones, not every one. The repertoire has approximately 59,000 clones, around 90% of them found once; the top ten carry 1.1% to 1.5%. This clone was counted a single time. The receptor comes from a female donor in good health, enrolled as a control in a pregnancy study. Sequenced here: peripheral blood, sampled in the third trimester of pregnancy.

The CDR3 nucleotides read TGTGCCAGCAGCGTAGGACAGGTCTCTGGAAACACCATATATTTT. Amino acid sequence: CASSVGQVSGNTIYF. This chain joins TRBV9 and TRBJ1-3; TRBD1 might be the D (6 bases). Germline CDR1 and CDR2: SGDLS and YYNGEE. V lost 0 bases to trimming and J lost 0 bases, with 7 bases between them. CDR3 length: 15 residues.